One TCR beta chain is described in this entry. Symptom resolution, clearance, or two negative PCRs marked donors in Cohort 3 as recovered. The CDR3 length is 16 residues. Germline CDR1 LGHDT, CDR2 YNNKEL (reference sequence). V lost 3 bases to trimming and J lost 2 bases; unmatched junction nucleotides: 1. This sample is part of a study of blood T cell repertoires in COVID-19. Across the study: The analysed material was cDNA or gDNA that came from T cells, B-cell-depleted T cells, or PBMCs.

As handled by the study authors: Scientists estimated how many nucleated cells there were by amplifying reference gene primers. Only in-frame clones appear in the TCRdb table, and some are missing; sequencing was by immunoSEQ multiplex PCR. That table is the source of V, J and clone size, and D and trimming were worked out from the DNA. The table shows over 200,000 clones, with nearly 90% occurring only once. The chain couples TRBV3-1 (or the pseudogene TRBV3-2) to TRBJ2-1, with 13 bases matching TRBD2. Sequenced sample: PBMCs or T cells enriched from blood (not recorded which). This sequence originates from a man aged 30-40 years who had recovered from COVID-19. CDR3 sequence: CASSHGLAGAYNEQFF. In nucleotides, the CDR3 is TGTGCCAGCAGCCATGGACTAGCGGGAGCCTACAATGAGCAGTTCTTC.